Shown below are 26 T cell receptor beta chains from a single sample sequenced in a study of blood T cell repertoires in COVID-19. Assay used: immunoSEQ multiplex PCR; TCRdb lists only in-frame clones, some missing. The data show 300,000 to 450,000 clones, 70% to 90% seen once. Material: PBMCs or T cells enriched from blood (not recorded which). The source of these receptors is a woman younger than 30 who had recovered from COVID-19.

V gene TRBV19 combines with J gene TRBJ1-6; D is possibly TRBD1 (6 bases). Looked up from germline, CDR1 is LNHDA and CDR2 is SQIVND (reference sequence). Trimming took 7 bases from V and 0 from J, leaving 13 bases between them. The length of the CDR3 is 16 residues. The CDR3 coding sequence is TGTGCCAGTATTCCTACAGGGAGCTCCTATAATTCACCCCTCCACTTT. This encodes CASIPTGSSYNSPLHF.

The count of this clone is one. In DNA form, the CDR3 reads TGTGCCAGCAGTCTCGACAGGGGTGAGACAGATACGCAGTATTTT. Protein: CASSLDRGETDTQYF. The chain joins TRBV6-5 to TRBJ2-3, with TRBD1 matching over 8 bases. Trimming removed 5 bases from V and 3 bases from J; junction bases left unmatched: 7. The length of the CDR3 is 15 residues. Germline values: CDR1 MNHEY, CDR2 SVGAGI.

This clone is a singleton in its sample. The gene calls are TRBV2 and TRBJ1-5; TRBD1 aligns across 8 bases. Germline V gene sequence: CDR1 SNHLY, CDR2 FYNNEI. This CDR3 spans 15 amino acids. V shed 3 bases, J shed 6 bases, and the junction held 7 bases outside the gene matches. The CDR3, as DNA: TGTGCCAGCAGTGAGCCAGGGGGCACGGGTCAGCCCCAGCATTTT. Protein sequence: CASSEPGGTGQPQHF.

Comment on this clone: The sample carries other DNA sequences with the same CDR3. The chain links TRBV18 to TRBJ1-2, with TRBD1 identical over 8 bases. The V gene's germline CDR1 is KGHSH and CDR2 LQKENI. V was pared by 4 bases and J by 4 bases, with 2 bases of the junction left unmatched. The CDR3 is 13 residues long. CDR3 protein: CASSRTGSYGYTF. In DNA form, the CDR3 reads TGTGCCAGCTCACGGACAGGGAGCTATGGCTACACCTTC.

The chain joins TRBV13 to TRBJ1-1; 9 bases align to TRBD1. CDR3 size: 16 residues. Germline CDR1 and CDR2: PRHDT and FYEKMQ (reference sequence). V lost 3 bases, J lost 8 bases, and 13 bases stayed unmatched. In DNA form, the CDR3 reads TGTGCCAGCAGCTTTTACCGAACAGGGGGCCAGGGAGAAGCTTTCTTT. It yields the protein CASSFYRTGGQGEAFF.

The chain combines TRBV24-1 with TRBJ1-2; D is undetermined. Germline loops: CDR1 KGHDR, CDR2 SFDVKD. Trimming took 3 bases from V and 4 from J, leaving 5 bases between them. This CDR3 spans 12 amino acids. CDR3 DNA: TGTGCCACCAGTGATAGCACCTATGGCTACACCTTC. Translated, it gives CATSDSTYGYTF.

CDR3 nucleotide sequence: TGTGCCACCAGACGGAGCGACTATGGCTACACCTTC. Protein product: CATRRSDYGYTF. The chain combines TRBV6-5 with TRBJ1-2; no clear D. Germline V gene sequence: CDR1 MNHEY, CDR2 SVGAGI. The V end was cut by 10 bases, the J end by 3 bases, with 12 bases between. The CDR3 loop spans 12 amino acids.

The chain uses TRBV5-1 and TRBJ2-1, with unresolved D. Germline CDR1 SGHRS, CDR2 YFSETQ. This CDR3 has 15 residues. The germline V and J ends were trimmed by 3 bases and 6 bases, with 16 bases remaining between them. Here the CDR3 reads CASSSTLLWANEQFF. The CDR3 DNA follows: TGCGCCAGCAGCTCCACTCTCTTGTGGGCCAATGAGCAGTTCTTC.

The J gene is TRBJ2-3, the V gene TRBV5-4; possibly TRBD2 for D (5 bases). Germline values: CDR1 SGHNT, CDR2 YYREEE (reference sequence). The CDR3 extends over 13 amino acids. The ends were cut back, 3 bases at V and 0 bases at J, with 5 bases in the middle. The CDR3 loop is CASSWTSTDTQYF. CDR3 nucleotides: TGTGCCAGCAGCTGGACTAGCACAGATACGCAGTATTTT.

The chain links TRBV9 to TRBJ1-2; D unresolved. Germline CDR1 is SGDLS and CDR2 is YYNGEE. The CDR3 runs 15 residues. The V and J ends lost 3 bases and 2 bases respectively, with 14 bases between them. The CDR3 is CASSGREAENYGYTF. CDR3 DNA sequence: TGTGCCAGCAGCGGACGGGAAGCTGAGAACTATGGCTACACCTTC. The full variable domain, with the rest looked up from reference TRBV9 and TRBJ1-2, is DSGVTQTPKHLITATGQRVTLRCSPRSGDLSVYWYQQSLDQGLQFLIQYYNGEERAKGNILERFSAQQFPDLHSELNLSSLELGDSALYFCASSGREAENYGYTFGSGTRLTVV.

The gene calls are TRBV11-2 and TRBJ2-2; perhaps TRBD2 as D (6 bases). V was shortened by 3 bases and J by 10 bases, with 15 bases between the two germline ends. This CDR3 is built from 14 residues. Germline V CDR1 and CDR2: SGHAT, FQNNGV. Here the CDR3 DNA reads TGTGCCAGCAGCTTTGGGACTGGCCCAGCGGAGCTGTTTTTT. Encoded protein: CASSFGTGPAELFF.

The genes are TRBV25-1 and TRBJ1-2; D is perhaps TRBD1 (5 bases). CDR3 length: 13 residues. Germline CDR1 MGHDK, CDR2 SYGVNS. Trimming pared 1 base from V and 6 bases from J, leaving 9 bases between. In DNA, the CDR3 is TGTGCCAGCAGTGAATTCAGGGCCGATGGCTACACCTTC. Its translation is CASSEFRADGYTF.

Comments on this clone: This same CDR3 is encoded by further DNA sequences in the sample. The chain carries TRBV19 and TRBJ1-1; D uncertain. V gave up 4 bases and J gave up 1 base, with 7 bases separating them. The CDR3 runs 13 residues. Looked up from germline, CDR1 is LNHDA and CDR2 is SQIVND (reference sequence). The CDR3 loop reads CASSTAGNTEAFF. The DNA of the CDR3 is TGTGCCAGTAGTACCGCAGGGAACACTGAAGCTTTCTTT.

This clone was picked up one time. V usage is TRBV5-1 and J usage is TRBJ1-4, with D possibly matching TRBD1 (5 bases). V lost 4 bases, J lost 0 bases, and 16 bases lay in between. The CDR3 is 17 residues long. The V gene's germline CDR1 is SGHRS and CDR2 YFSETQ. CDR3 sequence reads: CASSLVTELATNEKLFF. In DNA form, the CDR3 reads TGCGCCAGCAGCCTCGTGACAGAACTTGCAACTAATGAAAAACTGTTTTTT.

The count of this clone is one. The rearrangement joins TRBV5-6 to TRBJ1-4, with D perhaps matching TRBD1 (5 bases). The ends were cut back, 0 bases at V and 5 bases at J, with 8 bases in the middle. This CDR3 has 14 amino acids. CDR1 and CDR2 (germline): SGHDT, YYEEEE. This CDR3 is CASSLARGNEKLFF. DNA of the CDR3: TGTGCCAGCAGCTTGGCAAGGGGAAATGAAAAACTGTTTTTT.

This clone came up once. This chain uses TRBV12-1 with TRBJ2-1; the table names TRBD2, a call not compared with the DNA. TRBV12-1 represents a pseudogene. This CDR3 is built from 12 residues. The CDR3 DNA follows: TGTGCCAGCAGCTTACCGACTAGCGAGCAGTTCTTC. Its protein product is CASSLPTSEQFF.

About this clone: The sample carries other DNA sequences with the same CDR3. The rearrangement uses TRBV29-1 and TRBJ1-1; 7 bases agree with TRBD1. V was clipped by 7 bases and J by 3 bases; unmatched bases: 11. The CDR3 is 14 amino acids. Germline CDR1 is SQVTM and CDR2 is ANQGSEA. As DNA, the CDR3 is TGCAGCGCCGCACACAGGGGTTCGGACACTGAAGCTTTCTTT. It codes for CSAAHRGSDTEAFF.

The V gene is TRBV19, the J gene TRBJ1-1; possible D gene TRBD1, 5 bases. With 7 bases removed from V and 6 bases from J, the gap between germline ends came to 21 bases. Germline assignment: CDR1 LNHDA and CDR2 SQIVND (reference sequence). The CDR3 consists of 15 residues. The CDR3: CASMIGGGGYSEAFF. CDR3 sequence (DNA): TGTGCCAGTATGATTGGGGGGGGTGGTTACTCTGAAGCTTTCTTT.

This rearrangement joins TRBV12-2 to TRBJ2-1; the D segment call TRBD2 is taken from the table without a DNA check. TRBV12-2 is a known pseudogene. The length of the CDR3 is 15 residues. The CDR3 here is CASRFPGERCNEQFF. The CDR3 DNA follows: TGTGCAAGTCGCTTCCCCGGGGAACGGTGCAATGAGCAGTTCTTC.

This clone came up a few times. This chain joins TRBV21-1 and TRBJ2-3; no DNA check was done on the table's D call, TRBD2. TRBV21-1 is shown as a pseudogene. The CDR3 length is 17 residues. CDR3 coding DNA: TGTGCCAGCAGCAAAAACCGACTAGCGGCAGGCACAGATACGCAGTATTTT. Amino acid sequence: CASSKNRLAAGTDTQYF.

This clone has a single count. The chain has TRBV9 and TRBJ1-6; 9 bases fit TRBD1. The CDR3 length is 16 residues. J was trimmed by 2 bases and V by 3 bases; bases with no gene match: 3. The germline gives CDR1 SGDLS, CDR2 YYNGEE. The CDR3 protein is CASSARQGAYNSPLHF. CDR3 bases: TGTGCCAGCAGCGCACGACAGGGGGCCTATAATTCACCCCTCCACTTT.

The chain links TRBV7-9 to TRBJ1-3, with TRBD1 matching over 8 bases. Germline assignment: CDR1 SEHNR and CDR2 FQNEAQ (reference sequence). The CDR3 length is 17 residues. Trimming took 5 bases from V and 0 from J; bases not matched to a gene: 9. In nucleotides, the CDR3 is TGTGCCAGCAGCCACATAGGACAGGGTCACTCTGGAAACACCATATATTTT. Translation: CASSHIGQGHSGNTIYF.

The gene calls are TRBV19 and TRBJ1-5; D is undetermined. CDR1 and CDR2 from the germline V gene are LNHDA and SQIVND (reference sequence). The CDR3 runs 14 residues. V dropped 8 bases and J dropped 3 bases, with 14 bases sitting between them. CDR3 DNA: TGTGCCAGTCGTGAGGCGGGATTCAATCAGCCCCAGCATTTT. This sequence encodes CASREAGFNQPQHF.

The V and J genes are TRBV6-5 and TRBJ2-1, with TRBD2 matching over 11 bases. The germline CDR1 and CDR2 sequences are MNHEY and SVGAGI. CDR3 length equals 15 residues. V shed 6 bases, J shed 2 bases, and the junction held 3 bases outside the gene matches. The CDR3, as DNA: TGTGCCAGCAGAGATAGCGGGGGGGCCTACAATGAGCAGTTCTTC. Residues: CASRDSGGAYNEQFF.

This chain uses TRBV7-9 with TRBJ2-5, with D unresolved. Germline V CDR1 and CDR2: SEHNR, FQNEAQ (reference sequence). The CDR3 is 13 residues long. The V end was cut by 2 bases, the J end by 1 base, with 5 bases between. The CDR3 loop is CASSLLSQETQYF. The DNA for the CDR3 is TGTGCCAGCAGCTTACTATCCCAAGAGACCCAGTACTTC.

The CDR3 protein is CASSQEGGYWYEQYF. The DNA for the CDR3 is TGCGCCAGCAGCCAAGAGGGGGGGTATTGGTACGAGCAGTACTTC. The rearrangement joins TRBV4-1 to TRBJ2-7, with 7 bases that match TRBD2. Germline loops: CDR1 MGHRA, CDR2 YSYEKL. The CDR3 contains 15 residues. J lost 4 bases, V lost 0 bases, and 6 bases had no gene match.